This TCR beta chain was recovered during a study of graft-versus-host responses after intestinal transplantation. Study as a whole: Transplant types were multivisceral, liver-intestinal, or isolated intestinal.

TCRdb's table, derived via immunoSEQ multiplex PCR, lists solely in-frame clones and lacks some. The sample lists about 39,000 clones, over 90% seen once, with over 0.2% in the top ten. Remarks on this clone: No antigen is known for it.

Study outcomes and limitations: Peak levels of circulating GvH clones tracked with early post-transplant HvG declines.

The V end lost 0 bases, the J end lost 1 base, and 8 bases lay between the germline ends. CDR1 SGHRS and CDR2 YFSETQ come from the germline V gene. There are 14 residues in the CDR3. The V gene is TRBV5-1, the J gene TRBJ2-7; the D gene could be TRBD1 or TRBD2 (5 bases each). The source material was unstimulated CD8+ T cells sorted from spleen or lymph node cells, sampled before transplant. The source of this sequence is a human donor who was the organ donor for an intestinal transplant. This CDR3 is CASSLGDGSYEQYF. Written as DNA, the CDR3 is TGCGCCAGCAGCTTGGGGGACGGATCCTACGAGCAGTACTTC.